This TCR beta chain was found in a study of blood T cells in healthy people across ages. The study's findings and limits: The study found more naive CD4+ cells and higher diversity in long-lived than aged donors. Unknown CMV status may confound age-related changes in expanded clones.

Alongside a J-beta primer mix, a sample-barcoded 5' primer served in a second PCR lasting 7 to 11 cycles. Each CDR3 protein is one row after TCRdb ran MiXCR on the 5' RACE reads. The table includes about 1.4 million distinct CDR3 sequences, around 59% detected once. Remarks on this clonotype: Its antigen is undetermined.

With 2 bases clipped from V and 3 bases from J, the junction kept 12 bases outside the gene matches. The CDR3 is 18 amino acids. CDR1 is SGHRS, CDR2 YFSETQ, per germline. What was sequenced was blood. The source is a man between 18 and 29 years old in good health. This chain connects TRBV5-1 to TRBJ2-3, with 10 bases fitting TRBD1. CDR3 residues: CASSLSLPGQGLTDTQYF. The CDR3 DNA sequence: TGCGCCAGCAGCTTATCATTGCCGGGACAGGGGTTGACAGATACGCAGTATTTT. The full variable domain, rest sourced from reference TRBV5-1 and TRBJ2-3, is KAGVTQTPRYLIKTRGQQVTLSCSPISGHRSVSWYQQTPGQGLQFLFEYFSETQRNKGNFPGRFSGRQFSNSRSEMNVSTLELGDSALYLCASSLSLPGQGLTDTQYFGPGTRLTVL.